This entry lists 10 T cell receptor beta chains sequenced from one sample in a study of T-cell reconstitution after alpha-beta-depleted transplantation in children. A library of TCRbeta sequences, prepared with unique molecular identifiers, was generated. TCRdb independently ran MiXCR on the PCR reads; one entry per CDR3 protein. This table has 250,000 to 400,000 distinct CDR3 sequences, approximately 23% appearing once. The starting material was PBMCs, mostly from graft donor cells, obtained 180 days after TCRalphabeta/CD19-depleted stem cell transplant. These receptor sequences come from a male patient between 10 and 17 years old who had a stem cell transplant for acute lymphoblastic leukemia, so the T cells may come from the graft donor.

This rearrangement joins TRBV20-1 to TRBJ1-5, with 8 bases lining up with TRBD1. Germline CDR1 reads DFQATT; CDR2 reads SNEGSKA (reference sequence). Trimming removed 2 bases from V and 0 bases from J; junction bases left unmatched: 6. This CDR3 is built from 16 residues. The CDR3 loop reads CSARWTGRGSNQPQHF. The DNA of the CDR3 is TGCAGTGCTAGATGGACAGGGAGGGGTAGCAATCAGCCCCAGCATTTT.

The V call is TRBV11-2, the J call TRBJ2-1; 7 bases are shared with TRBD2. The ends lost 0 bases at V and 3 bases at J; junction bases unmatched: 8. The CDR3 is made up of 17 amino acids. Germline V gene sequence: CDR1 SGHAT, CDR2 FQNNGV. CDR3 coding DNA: TGTGCCAGCAGCTTAGACGGTCGTCTAGCGGTCTACAATGAGCAGTTCTTC. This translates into CASSLDGRLAVYNEQFF.

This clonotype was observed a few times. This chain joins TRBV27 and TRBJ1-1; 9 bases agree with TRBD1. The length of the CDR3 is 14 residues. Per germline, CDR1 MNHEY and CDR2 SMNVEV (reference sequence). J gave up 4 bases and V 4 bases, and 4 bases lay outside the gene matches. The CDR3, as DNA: TGTGCCAGCAGTTACAGGGGGCGCGGCACTGAAGCTTTCTTT. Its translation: CASSYRGRGTEAFF.

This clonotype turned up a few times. The CDR3 region is CASSFLGHSSNTGELFF. For the CDR3, the DNA is TGCGCCAGCAGCTTCTTAGGTCACTCCTCGAACACCGGGGAGCTGTTTTTT. The chain couples TRBV5-1 to TRBJ2-2; D is ambiguous. Germline CDR1 SGHRS, CDR2 YFSETQ. The CDR3 has 17 residues. V was cut by 2 bases and J by 0 bases, with 14 bases left in between.

The CDR3 region is CASSSGLAGSSYNEQFF. The CDR3 DNA reads TGTGCCAGCAGTTCAGGACTAGCGGGTAGCTCCTACAATGAGCAGTTCTTC. The rearrangement links TRBV27 to TRBJ2-1; 11 bases are a match to TRBD2. CDR1 MNHEY and CDR2 SMNVEV come from the germline V gene (reference sequence). CDR3 size: 17 residues. J gave up 0 bases and V 4 bases, and 5 bases lay outside the gene matches.

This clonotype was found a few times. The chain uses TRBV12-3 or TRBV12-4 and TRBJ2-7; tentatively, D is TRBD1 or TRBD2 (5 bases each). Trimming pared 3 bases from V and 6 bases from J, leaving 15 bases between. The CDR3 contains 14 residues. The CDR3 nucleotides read TGTGCCAGCAGTTTCGGTCACCCGAGGGGCGAGCAGTACTTC. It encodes CASSFGHPRGEQYF.

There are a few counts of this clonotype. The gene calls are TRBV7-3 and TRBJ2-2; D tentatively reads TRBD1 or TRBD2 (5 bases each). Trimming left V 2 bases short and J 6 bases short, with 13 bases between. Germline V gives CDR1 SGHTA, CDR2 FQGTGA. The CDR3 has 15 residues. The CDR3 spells CASSLRHQGAGELFF. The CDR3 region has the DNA TGTGCCAGCAGCTTACGACACCAGGGAGCCGGGGAGCTGTTTTTT.

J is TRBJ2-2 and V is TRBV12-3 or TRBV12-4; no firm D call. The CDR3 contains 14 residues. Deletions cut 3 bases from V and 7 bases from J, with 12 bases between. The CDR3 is CASSFGPLVGELFF. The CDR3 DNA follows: TGTGCCAGCAGTTTTGGACCCCTTGTCGGGGAGCTGTTTTTT.

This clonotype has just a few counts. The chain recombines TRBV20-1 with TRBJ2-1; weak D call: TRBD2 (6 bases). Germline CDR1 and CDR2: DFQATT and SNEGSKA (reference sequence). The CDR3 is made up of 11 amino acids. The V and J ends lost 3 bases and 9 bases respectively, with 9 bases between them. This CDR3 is CSASGSVEQFF. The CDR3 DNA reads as TGCAGTGCTAGCGGGAGTGTTGAGCAGTTCTTC.

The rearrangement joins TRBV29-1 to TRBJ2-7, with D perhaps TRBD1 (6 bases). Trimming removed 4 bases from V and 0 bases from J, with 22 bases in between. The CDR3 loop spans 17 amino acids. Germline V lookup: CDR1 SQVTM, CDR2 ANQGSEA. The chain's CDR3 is CSVVGRGPLSRSYEQYF. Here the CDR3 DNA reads TGCAGCGTTGTAGGCAGGGGTCCTCTATCCCGCTCCTACGAGCAGTACTTC.